These 32 T cell receptor beta chains were all obtained from the same sample, sequenced in a study of blood T cell repertoires in COVID-19. This table comes from immunoSEQ multiplex PCR, and its TCRdb copy is limited to in-frame clones, with some not included. The sample holds about 280,000 clones, approximately 88% seen once. What was sequenced was peripheral blood. The receptors were sampled from a man younger than 35 with active or convalescent COVID-19.

The V gene is TRBV25-1, the J gene TRBJ1-1, with D maybe TRBD1 (6 bases). Looked up from germline, CDR1 is MGHDK and CDR2 is SYGVNS. Trimming took off 9 bases at V and 6 bases at J, with 14 bases between the two ends. This CDR3 has 12 amino acids. The CDR3 DNA is TGTGCCAGTAGTCCAGGGGAATCTGAAGCTTTCTTT. Translating it yields CASSPGESEAFF.

This chain joins TRBV18 and TRBJ1-1; possibly TRBD1 for D (5 bases). From germline, CDR1 is KGHSH and CDR2 LQKENI. This CDR3 has 15 residues. Trimming pared 4 bases from V and 1 base from J, leaving 13 bases between. The CDR3 spells CASSQGQGGNTEAFF. Written as DNA, the CDR3 is TGTGCCAGCTCACAAGGGCAGGGAGGGAACACTGAAGCTTTCTTT.

This chain links TRBV4-3 with TRBJ1-1; the D is unclear. This CDR3 is 16 amino acids long. CDR1 LGHNA and CDR2 YSLEER come from the germline V gene. The germline V and J ends were trimmed by 2 bases and 1 base, with 14 bases remaining between them. CDR3 coding DNA: TGCGCCAGCAGCCAATCCCCGGAGTACGGGAACACTGAAGCTTTCTTT. This gives the protein CASSQSPEYGNTEAFF.

V gene TRBV9 combines with J gene TRBJ2-2, with TRBD1 identical over 7 bases. This CDR3 is 13 amino acids long. V shed 3 bases, J shed 8 bases, and the junction held 4 bases outside the gene matches. CDR1 and CDR2 (germline): SGDLS, YYNGEE. The CDR3 protein is CASSATGAGELFF. Written as DNA, the CDR3 is TGTGCCAGCAGCGCTACAGGGGCGGGGGAGCTGTTTTTT.

The chain joins TRBV7-2 to TRBJ2-7; D gene unclear. The CDR3 has 13 amino acids. The germline V gene has CDR1 SGHTA and CDR2 FQGNSA. Trimming stripped 1 base from V and 3 bases from J, with 7 bases between. The CDR3 bases are TGTGCCAGCAGCTTAGGCCCGGGCTACGAGCAGTACTTC. Protein product: CASSLGPGYEQYF.

The genes are TRBV5-6 and TRBJ2-7; D is possibly TRBD2 (6 bases). This CDR3 has 14 residues. Looked up from germline, CDR1 is SGHDT and CDR2 is YYEEEE. The germline V and J ends were trimmed by 4 bases and 3 bases, with 14 bases remaining between them. CDR3 protein: CASSRQGGSYEQYF. For the CDR3, the DNA is TGTGCCAGCAGCCGCCAGGGAGGAAGCTACGAGCAGTACTTC.

CDR3 amino acids: CASSRTGTLYSNQPQHF. The CDR3 DNA sequence: TGTGCCAGTAGCAGAACCGGGACATTATATAGCAATCAGCCCCAGCATTTT. This chain connects TRBV19 to TRBJ1-5, with D possibly being TRBD1 (6 bases). V lost 6 bases to trimming and J lost 0 bases, with 18 bases between them. The CDR3 is 17 amino acids. CDR1 is LNHDA, CDR2 SQIVND, per germline (reference sequence).

The rearrangement joins TRBV4-1 to TRBJ1-5, with D possibly being TRBD1 (5 bases). Trimming stripped 0 bases from V and 3 bases from J, with 9 bases between. Per germline, CDR1 MGHRA and CDR2 YSYEKL. This CDR3 is built from 15 residues. CDR3 sequence reads: CASSQEVGVNQPQHF. The CDR3 region has the DNA TGCGCCAGCAGCCAAGAAGTAGGGGTCAATCAGCCCCAGCATTTT.

V is TRBV27 and J is TRBJ2-1; 7 nucleotides line up with TRBD1. Germline lookup yields CDR1 MNHEY and CDR2 SMNVEV (reference sequence). This CDR3 is 16 amino acids long. The V and J ends lost 3 bases and 5 bases, in that order; junction bases with no gene match: 10. The CDR3 region has the DNA TGTGCCAGCAGTTTCGGTTGGGGACAGAGTAACAATGAGCAGTTCTTC. Encoded protein: CASSFGWGQSNNEQFF.

This clone occurred a few times. The chain combines TRBV5-6 with TRBJ2-3; 10 bases are a match to TRBD2. The germline CDR1 and CDR2 sequences are SGHDT and YYEEEE. CDR3 length: 17 residues. V shed 4 bases and J 2 bases; nucleotides not matched to a gene: 10. The CDR3 DNA follows: TGTGCCAGCAGCGCCCCCCAGCGGGGGGGCCTCACAGATACGCAGTATTTT. It encodes CASSAPQRGGLTDTQYF.

The chain recombines TRBV6-5 with TRBJ2-1; tentatively, D is TRBD2 (5 bases). Trimming removed 2 bases from V and 3 bases from J, with 8 bases in between. The germline CDR1 and CDR2 sequences are MNHEY and SVGAGI. This CDR3 comprises 14 residues. The CDR3: CASSYRGYYNEQFF. The DNA for the CDR3 is TGTGCCAGCAGTTACCGCGGGTACTACAATGAGCAGTTCTTC.

V gene TRBV9 combines with J gene TRBJ2-5; 9 bases are a match to TRBD2. This CDR3 has 15 residues. The V gene's germline CDR1 is SGDLS and CDR2 YYNGEE. V was pared by 5 bases and J by 5 bases, with 10 bases of the junction left unmatched. Here the CDR3 reads CASSDLSGGGETQYF. The CDR3 coding sequence is TGTGCCAGCAGTGACCTTAGCGGGGGCGGGGAGACCCAGTACTTC.

The chain links TRBV29-1 to TRBJ2-5; tentative D call: TRBD2 (6 bases). CDR1 and CDR2 (germline): SQVTM, ANQGSEA. This CDR3 is 12 amino acids long. The ends were cut back, 3 bases at V and 4 bases at J, with 9 bases in the middle. CDR3 nucleotide sequence: TGCAGCGTTGATAGCGGTAGAGAGACCCAGTACTTC. Its translation is CSVDSGRETQYF.

This sequence joins TRBV13 and TRBJ2-2; 7 nucleotides match TRBD2. This CDR3 region has 15 residues. The germline CDR1 and CDR2 sequences are PRHDT and FYEKMQ (reference sequence). With V trimmed by 1 base and J by 6 bases, 5 bases remained unmatched. CDR3 in amino acids: CASSLAGGYSGELFF. The CDR3 DNA sequence: TGTGCCAGCAGCTTAGCCGGGGGGTATTCCGGGGAGCTGTTTTTT. Full variable domain (rest looked up from reference TRBV13 and TRBJ2-2): AAGVIQSPRHLIKEKRETATLKCYPIPRHDTVYWYQQGPGQDPQFLISFYEKMQSDKGSIPDRFSAQQFSDYHSELNMSSLELGDSALYFCASSLAGGYSGELFFGEGSRLTVL.

The chain joins TRBV7-3 to TRBJ1-2; D perhaps matches TRBD1 (5 bases). The CDR3 has 14 residues. Trimming removed 1 base from V and 8 bases from J, with 14 bases in between. Germline V CDR1 and CDR2: SGHTA, FQGTGA. The CDR3: CASSLNGGTRGYTF. The CDR3 bases are TGTGCCAGCAGCTTAAACGGGGGAACTAGAGGCTACACCTTC.

This chain joins TRBV5-1 and TRBJ1-5, with TRBD1 identical over 7 bases. The CDR3 runs 15 residues. V lost 0 bases and J lost 0; bases outside the gene matches: 0. Germline assignment: CDR1 SGHRS and CDR2 YFSETQ. CDR3 nucleotide sequence: TGCGCCAGCAGCTTGGGGGACAGTAGCAATCAGCCCCAGCATTTT. It yields the protein CASSLGDSSNQPQHF. Filled out from reference TRBV5-1 and TRBJ1-5, the complete variable domain reads KAGVTQTPRYLIKTRGQQVTLSCSPISGHRSVSWYQQTPGQGLQFLFEYFSETQRNKGNFPGRFSGRQFSNSRSEMNVSTLELGDSALYLCASSLGDSSNQPQHFGDGTRLSIL.

This chain joins TRBV6-5 and TRBJ1-5, with D possibly being TRBD1 (5 bases). Germline V gives CDR1 MNHEY, CDR2 SVGAGI. V lost 6 bases and J lost 5, with 14 bases in between. This CDR3 is built from 14 residues. The CDR3 bases are TGTGCCAGCAGCCCGCGGAGGGGAGATCAGCCCCAGCATTTT. It yields the protein CASSPRRGDQPQHF.

V and J are TRBV6-2 or TRBV6-3 and TRBJ2-2, with unresolved D. CDR1 MNHEY and CDR2 SVGEGT come from the germline V gene. Trimming shortened V by 6 bases and J by 9 bases, and 11 bases separated the two germline ends. The CDR3 contains 12 residues. The CDR3 reads CASSHNPRELFF. The CDR3 DNA reads as TGTGCCAGCAGCCACAACCCGAGGGAGCTGTTTTTT.

The rearrangement joins TRBV15 to TRBJ1-1; D call uncertain. This CDR3 is 12 amino acids long. Germline assignment: CDR1 LNHNV and CDR2 YYDKDF (reference sequence). V was cut by 3 bases and J by 4 bases, with 6 bases left in between. CDR3 residues: CATSRVGTEAFF. The CDR3 DNA is TGTGCCACCAGCAGGGTCGGCACTGAAGCTTTCTTT.

The chain employs TRBV10-3 and TRBJ2-1; 9 nucleotides match TRBD2. The CDR3 totals 15 residues. J was trimmed by 6 bases and V by 9 bases; bases with no gene match: 12. Germline V gene sequence: CDR1 ENHRY, CDR2 SYGVKD. CDR3 nucleotides: TGTGCCATACGGGACCTTAGCGGGGGTCCCAATGAGCAGTTCTTC. Residues: CAIRDLSGGPNEQFF.

This chain links TRBV5-6 with TRBJ2-2; no clear D. Germline CDR1 reads SGHDT; CDR2 reads YYEEEE. The CDR3 is made up of 13 amino acids. V lost 1 base and J lost 7, with 8 bases in between. CDR3 in DNA: TGTGCCAGCAGCTTGACAGTGAGCGGGGAGCTGTTTTTT. Its protein is CASSLTVSGELFF. Based on the CDR3 plus reference TRBV5-6 and TRBJ2-2, the full variable domain is DAGVTQSPTHLIKTRGQQVTLRCSPKSGHDTVSWYQQALGQGPQFIFQYYEEEERQRGNFPDRFSGHQFPNYSSELNVNALLLGDSALYLCASSLTVSGELFFGEGSRLTVL.

This chain connects TRBV6-5 to TRBJ1-2; possibly TRBD1 for D (5 bases). CDR3 length equals 13 residues. V was cut by 3 bases and J by 3 bases, with 8 bases left in between. Per germline, CDR1 MNHEY and CDR2 SVGAGI. The CDR3 DNA follows: TGTGCCAGCAGTTATCAGGGCTACTATGGCTACACCTTC. It is translated as CASSYQGYYGYTF.

The rearrangement joins TRBV6-5 to TRBJ2-3, with a possible D match to TRBD1 (5 bases). CDR1 and CDR2 (germline): MNHEY, SVGAGI. This CDR3 is built from 14 residues. Trimming took 2 bases from V and 4 from J, leaving 10 bases between them. This CDR3 is CASSYTTDSDTQYF. The DNA of the CDR3 is TGTGCCAGCAGTTACACGACAGATTCAGATACGCAGTATTTT.

The chain joins TRBV24-1 to TRBJ1-2; 9 bases are shared with TRBD1. Germline CDR1 reads KGHDR; CDR2 reads SFDVKD. J lost 5 bases, V lost 7 bases, and 4 bases had no gene match. This CDR3 spans 13 amino acids. CDR3 nucleotide sequence: TGTGCCACCAGCCCACAGGGGGCTTATGGCTACACCTTC. It is translated as CATSPQGAYGYTF.

The chain employs TRBV5-6 and TRBJ2-2; D remains unclear. This CDR3 region has 14 residues. CDR1 SGHDT and CDR2 YYEEEE come from the germline V gene. V gave up 4 bases and J gave up 7 bases, with 14 bases separating them. For the CDR3, the DNA is TGTGCCAGCAGCAACGTGGGTGAGGACGGGGAGCTGTTTTTT. It translates to CASSNVGEDGELFF.

This clone was counted once. The chain employs TRBV11-2 and TRBJ1-1; D unresolved. V lost 1 base and J lost 0, with 6 bases in between. The CDR3 is 14 residues long. The germline V gene encodes CDR1 SGHAT and CDR2 FQNNGV. CDR3 in amino acids: CASSLALMNTEAFF. The CDR3 DNA follows: TGTGCCAGCAGCTTAGCACTAATGAACACTGAAGCTTTCTTT.

This CDR3 reads CASSLDWNEQFF. As DNA, the CDR3 is TGTGCCAGCAGCCTAGACTGGAATGAGCAGTTCTTC. The chain recombines TRBV12-3 or TRBV12-4 with TRBJ2-1; D is unclear. Between the trimmed V and J ends, which lost 6 bases and 7 bases, there was a span of 10 bases. CDR3 length: 12 amino acids.

The chain employs TRBV7-9 and TRBJ2-3, with D hard to call. Trimming removed 5 bases at V and 4 bases at J, with 4 bases between. Germline CDR1 and CDR2: SEHNR and FQNEAQ (reference sequence). CDR3 size: 11 residues. The chain's CDR3 is CASSTSDTQYF. Written as DNA, the CDR3 is TGTGCCAGCAGCACATCAGATACGCAGTATTTT.

The chain is built from TRBV5-5 and TRBJ1-6; D is possibly TRBD1 (6 bases). V lost 4 bases to trimming and J lost 3 bases, with 17 bases between them. Germline values: CDR1 SGHKS, CDR2 YYEKEE (reference sequence). The length of the CDR3 is 17 residues. CDR3 protein: CASSLRGPLIYNSPLHF. CDR3 sequence (DNA): TGTGCCAGCAGCCTCAGGGGACCTCTAATCTATAATTCACCCCTCCACTTT.

This chain joins TRBV3-1 (or the pseudogene TRBV3-2) and TRBJ2-5; 7 nucleotides align to TRBD2. The germline CDR1 and CDR2 sequences are LGHDT and YNNKEL (reference sequence). V shed 1 base and J 5 bases; nucleotides not matched to a gene: 7. The CDR3 is 15 amino acids. CDR3 region: CASSQVRGSVETQYF. The CDR3 DNA is TGTGCCAGCAGCCAAGTGCGGGGGTCCGTTGAGACCCAGTACTTC.

J is TRBJ2-7 and V is TRBV27; TRBD2 is a possible D gene (5 bases). The CDR3 runs 14 residues. Germline-derived CDR1 and CDR2 are MNHEY and SMNVEV (reference sequence). Trimming took off 2 bases at V and 2 bases at J, with 10 bases between the two ends. The CDR3 protein is CASSLAGTTYEQYF. CDR3 nucleotides: TGTGCCAGCAGTTTAGCGGGTACCACCTACGAGCAGTACTTC.

CDR3 sequence: CASRLPGESYGYTF. The CDR3 nucleotides are TGCGCCAGCAGGCTTCCCGGGGAGAGCTATGGCTACACCTTC. This sequence joins TRBV5-1 and TRBJ1-2, with D unresolved. Trimming shortened V by 5 bases and J by 4 bases, and 15 bases separated the two germline ends. CDR1 and CDR2 from the germline V gene are SGHRS and YFSETQ. The CDR3 runs to 14 residues. Complete variable domain (other parts from reference TRBV5-1 and TRBJ1-2): KAGVTQTPRYLIKTRGQQVTLSCSPISGHRSVSWYQQTPGQGLQFLFEYFSETQRNKGNFPGRFSGRQFSNSRSEMNVSTLELGDSALYLCASRLPGESYGYTFGSGTRLTVV.